The 20 T cell receptor beta chains given below trace back to one sample, sequenced in a study of post-analysis software for immune sequencing data. Points from the study as a whole: Five TRBV segments, including TRBV5-6, TRBV5-1 and TRBV20-1, were more frequent in patients than controls.

The antigens these receptors bind are not known. The TCR beta cDNA libraries contained unique molecular identifiers. One entry per CDR3 protein results from TCRdb running MiXCR on the PCR reads. The sample shows roughly 800,000 distinct CDR3 sequences, about 27% of them seen only once. Input material: blood. The receptors derive from a girl aged 10 to 17 with multiple sclerosis.

This clonotype was counted only a few times. The gene calls are TRBV9 and TRBJ2-7; possibly TRBD1 for D (6 bases). Judging by the DNA end, TRBJ2-5 fits better; the J call may be wrong. The length of the CDR3 is 14 residues. CDR1 is SGDLS and CDR2 is YYNGEE in the germline V gene. CDR3 amino acids: CASSLPGHMQTQYF. CDR3 DNA: TGTGCCAGCAGCCTTCCGGGACATATGCAGACCCAGTACTTC.

This clonotype showed up many times. The genes are TRBV29-1 and TRBJ2-3; 7 bases map to TRBD1. The germline gives CDR1 SQVTM, CDR2 ANQGSEA. The CDR3 covers 13 residues. V lost 4 bases, J lost 2 bases, and 3 bases stayed unmatched. The CDR3 here is CSVGGTDTDTQYF. DNA for the CDR3: TGCAGCGTTGGAGGGACAGACACAGATACGCAGTATTTT.

This chain joins TRBV5-1 and TRBJ2-1, with D hard to call. CDR1 is SGHRS and CDR2 is YFSETQ in the germline V gene. The V end was cut by 5 bases, the J end by 0 bases, with 12 bases between. This CDR3 contains 15 residues. CDR3 residues: CASRKESSSYNEQFF. CDR3 sequence (DNA): TGCGCCAGCAGGAAAGAATCAAGCTCCTACAATGAGCAGTTCTTC.

The V gene is TRBV28, the J gene TRBJ2-7, with 7 bases aligning to TRBD1. Germline values: CDR1 MDHEN, CDR2 SYDVKM. V gave up 2 bases and J gave up 6 bases; unmatched junction bases: 13. The CDR3 contains 16 residues. CDR3 sequence reads: CASSLLTRQGRGEQYF. In DNA form, the CDR3 reads TGTGCCAGCAGTTTACTCACTCGACAGGGCCGAGGCGAGCAGTACTTC.

The V and J genes are TRBV5-1 and TRBJ1-5; the match to TRBD1 covers 7 bases. Germline V gives CDR1 SGHRS, CDR2 YFSETQ. This CDR3 is built from 15 residues. Trimming at V came to 4 bases and at J to 4 bases, leaving 8 bases not matched to a gene. CDR3 bases: TGCGCCAGCAGCATGGGAGGGGGCGGGAATCAGCCCCAGCATTTT. This encodes CASSMGGGGNQPQHF.

Remarks on this clonotype: A much larger clone differs by one base, so this may be a read error. No conserved phenylalanine or tryptophan ends this CDR3, so it is likely a read error. This chain connects TRBV7-2 to TRBJ2-5; a possible D gene is TRBD2 (5 bases). Looked up from germline, CDR1 is SGHTA and CDR2 is FQGNSA. V gave up 5 bases and J gave up 4 bases, with 11 bases separating them. The length of the CDR3 is 13 residues. The CDR3 loop reads CASSRGFAETQYV. In nucleotides, the CDR3 is TGTGCCAGCAGCCGAGGGTTTGCAGAGACCCAGTACGTC.

The CDR3 region is CASSLNSPYEQYF. The CDR3, as DNA: TGTGCCAGCAGTTTAAACAGTCCCTACGAGCAGTACTTC. The chain joins TRBV28 to TRBJ2-7; D unclear. V gave up 2 bases and J gave up 2 bases, with 7 bases separating them. Germline CDR1 MDHEN, CDR2 SYDVKM. The CDR3 contains 13 residues.

The chain combines TRBV28 with TRBJ2-1, with 9 nucleotides matching TRBD1. With V trimmed by 6 bases and J by 8 bases, 14 bases remained unmatched. The germline V gene encodes CDR1 MDHEN and CDR2 SYDVKM. This CDR3 spans 16 amino acids. The CDR3 loop reads CASRKPGTGILDEQFF. The CDR3, as DNA: TGTGCCAGCAGGAAACCCGGGACAGGGATTTTGGATGAGCAGTTCTTC. Drawing the rest from reference TRBV28 and TRBJ2-1, the complete variable domain is DVKVTQSSRYLVKRTGEKVFLECVQDMDHENMFWYRQDPGLGLRLIYFSYDVKMKEKGDIPEGYSVSREKKERFSLILESASTNQTSMYLCASRKPGTGILDEQFFGPGTRLTVL.

This chain connects TRBV7-6 to TRBJ2-5; TRBD2 matches 7 bases. This CDR3 has 16 residues. Unmatched junction bases numbered 16, after V lost 7 bases and J lost 5 bases. The germline CDR1 and CDR2 sequences are SGHVS and FNYEAQ. CDR3 residues: CASIRGGGRLRETQYF. The CDR3 coding sequence is TGTGCCAGCATACGCGGGGGAGGACGGTTACGGGAGACCCAGTACTTC. Full variable domain (outside the CDR3, taken from reference TRBV7-6 and TRBJ2-5): GAGVSQSPRYKVTKRGQDVALRCDPISGHVSLYWYRQALGQGPEFLTYFNYEAQQDKSGLPNDRFSAERPEGSISTLTIQRTEQRDSAMYRCASIRGGGRLRETQYFGPGTRLLVL.

This sequence joins TRBV7-2 and TRBJ2-3; TRBD2 agrees at 9 bases. The V gene's germline CDR1 is SGHTA and CDR2 FQGNSA. Trimming at V came to 8 bases and at J to 4 bases, leaving 7 bases not matched to a gene. The CDR3 totals 14 residues. The CDR3 protein is CASGSGTSPDTQYF. CDR3 nucleotides: TGTGCCAGCGGCTCCGGGACTAGCCCAGATACGCAGTATTTT.

The gene calls are TRBV7-9 and TRBJ2-5; D gene uncertain. Deletions cut 3 bases from V and 11 bases from J, with 19 bases between. The CDR3 is made up of 14 amino acids. Per germline, CDR1 SEHNR and CDR2 FQNEAQ (reference sequence). The CDR3 is CASSFGSLGGEQYF. The CDR3 nucleotides are TGTGCCAGCAGCTTCGGATCCTTAGGCGGAGAGCAGTACTTC.

V usage is TRBV20-1 and J usage is TRBJ2-1; D may match TRBD1 or TRBD2 (5 bases each). V lost 8 bases and J 13 bases, leaving 15 bases between the germline ends. Germline CDR1 and CDR2: DFQATT and SNEGSKA (reference sequence). This CDR3 is 10 amino acids long. CDR3 DNA sequence: TGCAGTTTGCAACGGGACCCCCAGTTCTTC. The encoded protein is CSLQRDPQFF.

This clonotype was detected a few times. The chain carries TRBV4-3 and TRBJ2-1; 14 bases fit TRBD2. J gave up 10 bases and V 6 bases, and 8 bases lay outside the gene matches. The CDR3 covers 15 residues. Germline values: CDR1 LGHNA, CDR2 YSLEER. The DNA for the CDR3 is TGCGCCAGCAGATGGGGGACTAGCGGGAGCTGGGAGCAGTTCTTC. As protein: CASRWGTSGSWEQFF.

The chain joins TRBV7-9 to TRBJ2-5; D is ambiguous. The CDR3 extends over 15 amino acids. The germline CDR1 and CDR2 sequences are SEHNR and FQNEAQ (reference sequence). V was pared by 1 base and J by 2 bases, with 11 bases between. The CDR3 sequence: CASSLVRSEQETQYF. In DNA form, the CDR3 reads TGTGCCAGCAGCTTAGTTCGAAGCGAGCAAGAGACCCAGTACTTC.

The chain recombines TRBV6-2 or TRBV6-3 with TRBJ2-7, with 9 bases aligning to TRBD1. V lost 6 bases, J lost 5 bases, and 14 bases stayed unmatched. Germline CDR1 and CDR2: MNHEY and SVGEGT. This CDR3 contains 16 residues. The CDR3 protein is CASSTGWTGVRDEQYF. The CDR3 DNA is TGTGCCAGCAGCACCGGGTGGACAGGGGTTCGTGACGAGCAGTACTTC.

This clonotype was detected many times. The rearrangement uses TRBV7-2 and TRBJ2-4, with D maybe TRBD2 (6 bases). The DNA matches TRBJ2-7 better at its end, which makes the J call doubtful. The CDR3 has 15 amino acids. Germline loops: CDR1 SGHTA, CDR2 FQGNSA. The CDR3 loop is CASSLELAGAYEQYF. The CDR3 DNA reads TGTGCCAGCAGCTTAGAACTAGCTGGGGCCTACGAGCAGTACTTC.

A few counts support this clonotype. The rearrangement links TRBV4-1 to TRBJ1-2; D possibly corresponds to TRBD1 (5 bases). Trimming shortened V by 0 bases and J by 3 bases, and 11 bases separated the two germline ends. Germline V CDR1 and CDR2: MGHRA, YSYEKL. This CDR3 is built from 15 residues. The CDR3 is CASSQDPGKDYGYTF. In nucleotides, the CDR3 is TGCGCCAGCAGCCAAGATCCAGGGAAAGACTATGGCTACACCTTC.

The V and J genes are TRBV29-1 and TRBJ2-7, with 8 bases matching TRBD1. Germline assignment: CDR1 SQVTM and CDR2 ANQGSEA. V shed 0 bases and J 5 bases; nucleotides not matched to a gene: 3. This CDR3 is 13 amino acids long. The DNA of the CDR3 is TGCAGCGTTGAAGATGGACAGGGTGACGAGCAGTACTTC. Encoded protein: CSVEDGQGDEQYF.

This clonotype has just a few counts. This rearrangement joins TRBV5-6 to TRBJ1-2; no clear D gene. Trimming removed 4 bases at V and 8 bases at J, with 12 bases between. Germline-derived CDR1 and CDR2 are SGHDT and YYEEEE. The length of the CDR3 is 12 residues. The CDR3 here is CASSAPGRGYTF. CDR3 sequence (DNA): TGTGCCAGCAGCGCCCCAGGAAGGGGCTACACCTTC.

A few counts support this clonotype. This chain links TRBV28 with TRBJ2-5; no clear D. Deletions cut 6 bases from V and 0 bases from J, with 17 bases between. Germline assignment: CDR1 MDHEN and CDR2 SYDVKM. This CDR3 has 16 residues. CDR3: CASRPGRRVYQETQYF. CDR3 sequence (DNA): TGTGCCAGCAGACCCGGCCGGCGAGTGTACCAAGAGACCCAGTACTTC.